A selection of T cell receptor beta chains follows, all from one sample in a study of control samples from healthy donors and cancer patients. Assay used: immunoSEQ multiplex PCR; TCRdb lists only in-frame clones, some missing. The sample holds about 140,000 clones, roughly 94% seen once. Sequenced material: blood. The receptors originated from a man aged 40-55 years in good health. Each CDR3 is given with its conserved first and last residue. D genes are given only for firm matches.

V gene	J gene	D gene	CDR3 DNA	CDR3 protein
TRBV18	TRBJ2-7	TRBD1	TGTGCCAGCTCACCACCGGGACAGCCACCCTACGAGCAGTACTTC	CASSPPGQPPYEQYF
TRBV9	TRBJ2-1	.	TGTGCCAGCAGCTCTGGGGGGTCCCCGTACAATGAGCAGTTCTTC	CASSSGGSPYNEQFF
TRBV29-1	TRBJ1-2	TRBD1	TGCAGCGTCGGGACAGGGGGCGACTATGGCTACACCTTC	CSVGTGGDYGYTF
TRBV12-3/TRBV12-4	TRBJ1-4	.	TGTGCCAGCAGTTTAAACACCAATTTGTTTTTT	CASSLNTNLFF
TRBV2	TRBJ1-2	.	TGTGCAGCAGGTACAGAGAACTATGGCTACACCTTC	CAAGTENYGYTF
TRBV12-3/TRBV12-4	TRBJ1-2	.	TGTGCCAGCAGTCTAACCGCTATTGATGGCTACACCTTC	CASSLTAIDGYTF
TRBV4-3	TRBJ1-6	.	TGCGCCAGCAGCCTGGGGGGGACTTCACCCCTCCACTTT	CASSLGGTSPLHF
TRBV7-2	TRBJ2-6	TRBD1	TGTGCCAGCAGCAGACAGGGGGCGTCCGGGGCCAACGTCCTGACTTTC	CASSRQGASGANVLTF
TRBV28	TRBJ2-2	.	TGTGCCAGCAGTTCCGGGGAGCTGTTTTTT	CASSSGELFF
TRBV2	TRBJ2-7	.	TGTGCCAGCAGGGTTGAATCGGGGGAGCAGTACTTC	CASRVESGEQYF
TRBV5-1	TRBJ2-6	.	TGCGCCAGCAGCTTAGGAGGGGCTGTCAATATTGGGGCCAACGTCCTGACTTTC	CASSLGGAVNIGANVLTF
TRBV11-3	TRBJ2-3	.	TGTGCCAGCAGCACCAGGGGCACAGATACGCAGTATTTT	CASSTRGTDTQYF
TRBV10-3	TRBJ2-7	TRBD1	TGTGCCATCAGTGAGTTGGGACAGGGGGCAGGCGAGCAGTACTTC	CAISELGQGAGEQYF
TRBV5-6	TRBJ2-3	TRBD2	TGTGCCAGCAGCTGGGGACTAGCCGGGGAAACAGATACGCAGTATTTT	CASSWGLAGETDTQYF
TRBV5-5	TRBJ2-7	.	TGTGCCAGCAGCTTGGGTGGGGGGACTGGCTTCTACGAGCAGTACTTC	CASSLGGGTGFYEQYF
TRBV18	TRBJ2-1	TRBD1	TGTGCCAGCTCACCAAACAGGGGGACCTACAATGAGCAGTTCTTC	CASSPNRGTYNEQFF
TRBV6-5	TRBJ2-1	TRBD1	TGTGCCAGCAGTATTTGGGGACAGGGGAATGAGCAGTTCTTC	CASSIWGQGNEQFF
TRBV24-1	TRBJ1-4	.	TGTGCCACCAGTGATCCAAATGAAAAACTGTTTTTT	CATSDPNEKLFF